This T cell receptor (beta chain) was sequenced for a study of glioma-infiltrating T cells. This clonotype came up many times. What it binds is unknown. Overall study findings and caveats: CDR3 overlap between tissue and blood was very small.

Amplification of TCR alpha and beta CDR3 regions from RNA used iRepertoire nested multiplex PCR. For one-step reverse transcription and amplification, about 85-400 ng of tissue mRNA or PBMC total RNA was used. TCRdb called the multiplex PCR reads again in MiXCR, with one record for every CDR3 protein. The table has around 44,000 distinct CDR3 sequences, around 24% seen once; the top ten hold more than 5.5%. Trimming took 3 bases from V and 0 from J, leaving 9 bases between them. Germline CDR1 SNHLY, CDR2 FYNNEI. This CDR3 comprises 16 residues. The chain is built from TRBV2 and TRBJ1-6; D uncertain. This clonotype was obtained from a human donor with low-grade glioma or glioblastoma, undergoing nonglioma brain surgery, or in good health (not recorded which). Specimen: glioma tissue, nonneoplastic brain tissue, or PBMCs (not recorded which). The CDR3 loop is CASSEQPSSYNSPLHF. The CDR3 DNA follows: TGTGCCAGCAGTGAGCAACCGAGCTCCTATAATTCACCCCTCCACTTT.